Below, 17 T cell receptor beta chains from the same sample are listed, as sequenced in a study of CXCR3-negative and CXCR3-positive naive CD8 T cells. Antigen specificity for these receptors is unknown. Overall study results and limits: More hydrophobic TRB CDR3s occurred in CXCR3-positive than in CXCR3-negative naive cells.

UMI-tagged TRB cDNA libraries were built via 5' RACE. TCRdb reanalyzed the 5' RACE reads, giving one entry per CDR3 protein sequence and no DNA. The sample holds over 95,000 distinct CDR3 sequences. The specimen was naive CXCR3+ CD8+ T cells from blood. Subset described: CD45RO-CCR7+CD27+CD95- naive CD8+ T cells expressing CXCR3 (TNR3+). Receptors originate from a human donor in good health. Some clones in this sample may be carry-over from other donors' samples.

The chain has TRBV20-1 and TRBJ2-7; the TCRdb D gene call, TRBD1, has no DNA to confirm it. This CDR3 comprises 15 residues. Germline assignment: CDR1 DFQATT and CDR2 SNEGSKA (reference sequence). The CDR3 reads CSARDLDRVVYEQYF.

V is TRBV12-5 and J is TRBJ2-1; lacking DNA, the TRBD2 call made by TCRdb goes unchecked. CDR3 length: 20 amino acids. The germline gives CDR1 LGHNT, CDR2 FRNRAP. The CDR3: CASGFDIAGGPSSVYNEQFF.

This chain uses TRBV28 with TRBJ2-2; TCRdb indicates TRBD2, and absent DNA this call remains unverified. CDR3 size: 19 residues. In germline, CDR1 is MDHEN, CDR2 SYDVKM. The CDR3 sequence: CASSPSQREATWYMGELFF.

The genes are TRBV27 and TRBJ2-7; TCRdb's assignment of TRBD1 cannot be checked, as there is no DNA. CDR1 is MNHEY, CDR2 SMNVEV, per germline (reference sequence). The CDR3 is 13 amino acids. CDR3: CASSPRTGYEQYF.

The chain uses TRBV7-9 and TRBJ1-1; checking the TCRdb D call of TRBD1 is not possible without DNA. This CDR3 is built from 16 residues. Germline V gene lookup returns CDR1 SEHNR and CDR2 FQNEAQ (reference sequence). This chain's CDR3 is CASSHAPGVASTEAFF.

The chain is built from TRBV28 and TRBJ2-5; TCRdb picks TRBD2, but there is no DNA to check that call. Per the germline V gene, CDR1 is MDHEN and CDR2 is SYDVKM. This CDR3 has 16 amino acids. The CDR3 reads CASSFEGLAGEETQYF.

The chain recombines TRBV7-2 with TRBJ2-5. The CDR3 contains 16 residues. From germline, CDR1 is SGHTA and CDR2 FQGNSA. The CDR3 protein is CASSLVSWRDQETQYF.

The chain uses TRBV3-1 and TRBJ2-1; TCRdb picks TRBD1, but there is no DNA to check that call. The germline gives CDR1 LGHDT, CDR2 YNNKEL (reference sequence). The CDR3 runs 14 residues. CDR3 sequence reads: CASSPPFGYNEQFF.

The chain combines TRBV10-2 with TRBJ2-7; TCRdb's D call, TRBD1, is unchecked because there is no DNA. The length of the CDR3 is 17 residues. In germline, CDR1 is WSHSY, CDR2 SAAADI. CDR3 loop: CASSDIRGTGELYEQYF.

This rearrangement joins TRBV7-3 to TRBJ2-7; TCRdb's D call of TRBD2 is untestable without DNA. The CDR3 extends over 15 amino acids. CDR1 SGHTA and CDR2 FQGTGA come from the germline V gene. The CDR3 loop reads CASSLNGLAGIEQYF.

This rearrangement joins TRBV20-1 to TRBJ2-7. The CDR3 loop spans 15 amino acids. In germline, CDR1 is DFQATT, CDR2 SNEGSKA (reference sequence). Here the CDR3 reads CSARSLRREGYEQYF.

The rearrangement joins TRBV5-1 to TRBJ2-7; TCRdb reports TRBD2, a call that lacks DNA to check it against. The germline CDR1 and CDR2 sequences are SGHRS and YFSETQ. The CDR3 contains 15 residues. CDR3 in amino acids: CASSLAVAGGYEQYF.

The V call is TRBV19, the J call TRBJ1-2; checking the TCRdb D call of TRBD1 is not possible without DNA. The CDR3 length is 13 residues. In germline, CDR1 is LNHDA, CDR2 SQIVND (reference sequence). CDR3 protein: CASTKQGFYGYTF. Complete variable domain (other parts from reference TRBV19 and TRBJ1-2): DGGITQSPKYLFRKEGQNVTLSCEQNLNHDAMYWYRQDPGQGLRLIYYSQIVNDFQKGDIAEGYSVSREKKESFPLTVTSAQKNPTAFYLCASTKQGFYGYTFGSGTRLTVV.

The chain combines TRBV7-8 with TRBJ2-1. Germline CDR1 SGHVS, CDR2 FQNEAQ. The CDR3 consists of 13 residues. CDR3 sequence: CASSLFLDYEQFF.

J is TRBJ1-4 and V is TRBV29-1; the D call of TRBD1 rests on TCRdb alone, since no DNA is present to check it. Germline CDR1 and CDR2: SQVTM and ANQGSEA. CDR3 length: 16 residues. This CDR3 reads CSVIGGQGVWNEKLFF. The variable domain in full, completed from reference TRBV29-1 and TRBJ1-4, reads SAVISQKPSRDICQRGTSLTIQCQVDSQVTMMFWYRQQPGQSLTLIATANQGSEATYESGFVIDKFPISRPNLTFSTLTVSNMSPEDSSIYLCSVIGGQGVWNEKLFFGSGTQLSVL.

This chain connects TRBV10-3 to TRBJ1-4; with no DNA, the TCRdb D assignment of TRBD1 cannot be verified. Looked up from germline, CDR1 is ENHRY and CDR2 is SYGVKD. The CDR3 covers 14 residues. The CDR3 loop is CAISDGASNEKLFF.

V and J are TRBV14 and TRBJ2-1; the D gene TCRdb calls, TRBD2, cannot be checked with no DNA. The CDR3 loop spans 16 amino acids. The germline V gene has CDR1 SGHDN and CDR2 FVKESK. Here the CDR3 reads CASSQDVGLAGSEQFF.